There are many counts of the clone carrying this T cell receptor beta chain. Its antigen is not identified. This sample was included in a study of prognosis after radiotherapy for stage I lung cancer. Turning to the study itself: About 5 patients had oligometastatic NSCLC after surgical resection of the primary tumor, and approximately 13 had newly diagnosed primary stage I lung tumors.

Genomic DNA was the source, and TCR beta CDR3 was amplified from it by two-round multiplex PCR. Primers specific to each TRBV and TRBJ gene were used in first-round PCR. TCRdb ran MiXCR on the multiplex PCR reads and lists one entry per CDR3 protein. Counted here are 20,000 or so distinct CDR3 sequences, approximately 26% occurring once; the ten biggest clones make up about 20%. Study outcomes and limitations: Diminished Shannon entropy following stereotactic body radiation therapy characterized patients who developed distant metastases.

CDR1 and CDR2 from the germline V gene are SGDLS and YYNGEE. The CDR3 runs 15 residues. The junction had 6 bases not matched to a gene; V was cut back by 6 bases and J by 7 bases. Other malignancies, prior chemotherapy and prior radiotherapy were absent in all patients, each of whom was node-negative on CT and PET/CT. This receptor was taken from a donor of 50 years or more with non-small cell lung cancer. The chain is built from TRBV9 and TRBJ1-6, with 11 bases identical to TRBD1. The sequences come from PBMCs, collected before or after stereotactic body radiation therapy (not recorded which). The CDR3 reads CASNTGTGGNSPLHF. Written as DNA, the CDR3 is TGTGCCAGCAACACCGGGACAGGGGGAAATTCACCCCTCCACTTT.